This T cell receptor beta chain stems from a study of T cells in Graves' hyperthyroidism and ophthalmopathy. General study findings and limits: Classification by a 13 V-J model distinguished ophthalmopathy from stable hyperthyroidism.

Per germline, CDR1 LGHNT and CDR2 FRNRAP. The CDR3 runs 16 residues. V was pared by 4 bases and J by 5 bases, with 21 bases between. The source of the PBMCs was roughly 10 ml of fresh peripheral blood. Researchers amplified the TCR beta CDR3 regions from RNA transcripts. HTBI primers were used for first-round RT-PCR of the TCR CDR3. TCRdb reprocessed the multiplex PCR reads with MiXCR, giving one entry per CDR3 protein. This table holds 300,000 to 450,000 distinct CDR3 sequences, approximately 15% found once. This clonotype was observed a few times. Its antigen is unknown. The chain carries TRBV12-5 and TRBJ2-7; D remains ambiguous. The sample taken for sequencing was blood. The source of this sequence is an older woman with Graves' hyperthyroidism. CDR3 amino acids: CASGSLSLRVSHEQYF. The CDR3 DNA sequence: TGTGCTAGTGGTTCCCTCAGTCTAAGGGTGTCCCACGAGCAGTACTTC.